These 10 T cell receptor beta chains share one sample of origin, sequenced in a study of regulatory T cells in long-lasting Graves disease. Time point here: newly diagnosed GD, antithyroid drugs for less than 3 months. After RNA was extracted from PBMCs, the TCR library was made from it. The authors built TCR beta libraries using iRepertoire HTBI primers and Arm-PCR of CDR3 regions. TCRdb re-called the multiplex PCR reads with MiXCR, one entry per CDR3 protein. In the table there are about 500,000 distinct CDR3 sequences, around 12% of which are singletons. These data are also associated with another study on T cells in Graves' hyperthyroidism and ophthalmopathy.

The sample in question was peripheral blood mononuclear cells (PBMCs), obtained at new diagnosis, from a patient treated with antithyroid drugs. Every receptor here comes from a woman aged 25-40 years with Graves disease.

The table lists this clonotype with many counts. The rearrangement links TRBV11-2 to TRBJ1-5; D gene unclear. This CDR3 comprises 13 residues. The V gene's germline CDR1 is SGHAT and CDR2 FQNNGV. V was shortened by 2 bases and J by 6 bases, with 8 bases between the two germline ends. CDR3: CASSLSMGQPQHF. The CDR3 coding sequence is TGTGCCAGCAGCTTATCAATGGGTCAGCCCCAGCATTTT. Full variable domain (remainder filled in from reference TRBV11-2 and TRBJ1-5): EAGVAQSPRYKIIEKRQSVAFWCNPISGHATLYWYQQILGQGPKLLIQFQNNGVVDDSQLPKDRFSAERLKGVDSTLKIQPAKLEDSAVYLCASSLSMGQPQHFGDGTRLSIL.

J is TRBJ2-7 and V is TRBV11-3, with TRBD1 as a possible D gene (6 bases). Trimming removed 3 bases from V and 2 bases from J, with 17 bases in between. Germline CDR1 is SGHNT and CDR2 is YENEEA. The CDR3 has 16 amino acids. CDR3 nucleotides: TGTGCCAGCAGCTTGGGGGATGCAGGGGTGGCCTACGAGCAGTACTTC. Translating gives CASSLGDAGVAYEQYF. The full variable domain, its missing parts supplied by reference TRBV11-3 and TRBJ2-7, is EAGVVQSPRYKIIEKKQPVAFWCNPISGHNTLYWYLQNLGQGPELLIRYENEEAVDDSQLPKDRFSAERLKGVDSTLKIQPAELGDSAVYLCASSLGDAGVAYEQYFGPGTRLTVT.

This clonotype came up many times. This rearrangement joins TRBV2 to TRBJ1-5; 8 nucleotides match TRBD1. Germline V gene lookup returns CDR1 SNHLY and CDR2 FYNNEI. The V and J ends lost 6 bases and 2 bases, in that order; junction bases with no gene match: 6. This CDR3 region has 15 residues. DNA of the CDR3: TGTGCCAGCAGATCCACAGGGGGAGGCAATCAGCCCCAGCATTTT. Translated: CASRSTGGGNQPQHF.

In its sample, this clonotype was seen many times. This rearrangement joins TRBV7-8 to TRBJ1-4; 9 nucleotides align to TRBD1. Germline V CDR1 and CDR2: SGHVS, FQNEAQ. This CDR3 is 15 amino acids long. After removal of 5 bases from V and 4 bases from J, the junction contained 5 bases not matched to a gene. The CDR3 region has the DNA TGTGCCAGCAGCCGACAGGGGGTTGTTAATGAAAAACTGTTTTTT. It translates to CASSRQGVVNEKLFF.

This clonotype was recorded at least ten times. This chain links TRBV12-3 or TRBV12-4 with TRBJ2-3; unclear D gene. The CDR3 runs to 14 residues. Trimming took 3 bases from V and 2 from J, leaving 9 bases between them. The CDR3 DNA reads TGTGCCAGCAGTTTCCTCCCCTTCACAGATACGCAGTATTTT. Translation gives CASSFLPFTDTQYF.

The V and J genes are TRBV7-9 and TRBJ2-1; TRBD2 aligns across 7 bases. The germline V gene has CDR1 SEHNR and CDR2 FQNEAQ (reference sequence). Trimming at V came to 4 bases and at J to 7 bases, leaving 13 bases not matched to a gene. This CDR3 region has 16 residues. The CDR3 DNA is TGTGCCAGCAGCTCAGGGTCTGGCGGGGGTTTAAATGAGCAGTTCTTC. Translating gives CASSSGSGGGLNEQFF.

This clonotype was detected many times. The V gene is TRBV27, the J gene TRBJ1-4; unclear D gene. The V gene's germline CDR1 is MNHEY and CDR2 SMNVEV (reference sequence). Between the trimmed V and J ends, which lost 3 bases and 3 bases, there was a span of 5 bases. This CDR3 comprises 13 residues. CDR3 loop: CASSFRSNEKLFF. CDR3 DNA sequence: TGTGCCAGCAGTTTCCGCTCTAATGAAAAACTGTTTTTT.

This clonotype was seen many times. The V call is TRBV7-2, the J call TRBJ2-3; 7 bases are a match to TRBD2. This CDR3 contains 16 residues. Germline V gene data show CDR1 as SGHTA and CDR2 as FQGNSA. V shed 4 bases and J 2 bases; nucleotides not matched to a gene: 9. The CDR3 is CASSYRGREYTDTQYF. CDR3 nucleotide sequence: TGTGCCAGCAGCTACCGAGGGCGGGAGTACACAGATACGCAGTATTTT.

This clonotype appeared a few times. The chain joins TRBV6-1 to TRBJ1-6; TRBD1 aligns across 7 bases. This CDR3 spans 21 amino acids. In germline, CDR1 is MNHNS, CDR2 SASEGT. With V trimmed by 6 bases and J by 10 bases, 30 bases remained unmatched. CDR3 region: CASSLLPQDSRQGRSGSPLHF. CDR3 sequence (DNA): TGTGCCAGCAGCCTACTGCCCCAAGACTCTCGACAGGGACGCAGCGGATCACCCCTCCACTTT.

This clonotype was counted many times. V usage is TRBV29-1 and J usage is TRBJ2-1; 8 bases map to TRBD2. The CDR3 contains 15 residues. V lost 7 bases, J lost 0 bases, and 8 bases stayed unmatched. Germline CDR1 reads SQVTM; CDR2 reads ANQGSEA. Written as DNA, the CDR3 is TGCAGCGACAAAACTAGCGGCAGCTCCTACAATGAGCAGTTCTTC. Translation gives CSDKTSGSSYNEQFF.